The 21 T cell receptor beta chains below were found in one sample sequenced in a study of T cell responses to AZD1222 COVID-19 vaccine. Measured with immunoSEQ multiplex PCR; TCRdb has only the in-frame clones, and not every one. Of 75,000 to 100,000 clones listed, 80% to 95% are singletons. The material was peripheral blood, obtained 28 days after the second AZD1222 dose. These receptors were collected from an adult who received the AZD1222 COVID-19 vaccine.

Turning to this clone: At one end the junction does not follow the germline gene, possibly because of a read error. J is TRBJ2-1 and V is TRBV5-1; no firm D call. This CDR3 comprises 13 residues. The germline CDR1 and CDR2 sequences are SGHRS and YFSETQ. The CDR3 sequence: CASSYDSYYEQFF. CDR3 nucleotide sequence: TGCGCCAGCAGCTATGACTCCTACTATGAGCAGTTCTTC.

The CDR3: CASSIVGYGYTF. CDR3 sequence (DNA): TGTGCCAGTAGTATAGTCGGGTATGGCTACACCTTC. This sequence joins TRBV19 and TRBJ1-2; D is unresolved. Germline V CDR1 and CDR2: LNHDA, SQIVND (reference sequence). Trimming took 1 base from V and 5 from J, leaving 5 bases between them. The CDR3 has 12 amino acids.

This chain connects TRBV6-6 to TRBJ1-4, with TRBD1 matching over 7 bases. The CDR3 covers 17 residues. Germline CDR1 is MNHNY and CDR2 is SVGAGI (reference sequence). Trimming took 5 bases from V and 4 from J; bases not matched to a gene: 13. The CDR3 bases are TGTGCCAGCAGTCCCGTAAGACCGGGACAGATTAATGAAAAACTGTTTTTT. Its translation is CASSPVRPGQINEKLFF.

The chain carries TRBV11-3 and TRBJ1-2; 8 nucleotides match TRBD1. J lost 4 bases, V lost 5 bases, and 9 bases had no gene match. The CDR3 spans 15 residues. From germline, CDR1 is SGHNT and CDR2 YENEEA. CDR3 coding DNA: TGTGCCAGCAGCATCAGACAGGGGTCGGCCTATGGCTACACCTTC. It yields the protein CASSIRQGSAYGYTF.

V and J are TRBV19 and TRBJ1-5, with D possibly being TRBD1 (5 bases). Looked up from germline, CDR1 is LNHDA and CDR2 is SQIVND (reference sequence). There are 15 residues in the CDR3. With 4 bases removed from V and 2 bases from J, the gap between germline ends came to 12 bases. This CDR3 reads CASSSDRGGNQPQHF. The CDR3 nucleotides read TGTGCCAGTAGTAGCGACCGGGGCGGCAATCAGCCCCAGCATTTT.

J is TRBJ2-3 and V is TRBV7-9; the D is unclear. Germline V gene sequence: CDR1 SEHNR, CDR2 FQNEAQ (reference sequence). V lost 1 base and J 11 bases, leaving 7 bases between the germline ends. The CDR3 loop spans 11 amino acids. The CDR3 loop is CASSLGPKQYF. The CDR3 nucleotides are TGTGCCAGCAGCTTAGGGCCAAAGCAGTATTTT. Full variable domain (remainder filled in from reference TRBV7-9 and TRBJ2-3): DTGVSQNPRHKITKRGQNVTFRCDPISEHNRLYWYRQTLGQGPEFLTYFQNEAQLEKSRLLSDRFSAERPKGSFSTLEIQRTEQGDSAMYLCASSLGPKQYFGPGTRLTVL.

This chain links TRBV5-5 with TRBJ2-3, with 13 bases fitting TRBD2. J was trimmed by 1 base and V by 4 bases; bases with no gene match: 3. This CDR3 contains 16 residues. Germline CDR1 is SGHKS and CDR2 is YYEKEE (reference sequence). The CDR3 DNA reads as TGTGCCAGCAGCATAACTAGCGGGGGGGGCACAGATACGCAGTATTTT. As protein: CASSITSGGGTDTQYF.

The chain employs TRBV11-2 and TRBJ1-3; 7 bases line up with TRBD1. CDR1 and CDR2 (germline): SGHAT, FQNNGV. This CDR3 spans 15 amino acids. The V and J ends lost 5 bases and 8 bases, in that order; junction bases with no gene match: 12. The CDR3 here is CASSATGTDIHTIYF. The CDR3 DNA is TGTGCCAGCAGCGCTACCGGGACAGATATACACACCATATATTTT.

The chain couples TRBV30 to TRBJ1-5; 9 bases fit TRBD1. Germline lookup yields CDR1 GTSNPN and CDR2 SVGIG (reference sequence). The CDR3 length is 15 residues. Trimming cost V 2 bases and J 2 bases; bases outside gene matches: 4. CDR3 bases: TGTGCCTGGAGTCCGCGGGACAGGGGCAATCAGCCCCAGCATTTT. This codes for CAWSPRDRGNQPQHF.

The chain combines TRBV28 with TRBJ1-1; D may be TRBD1 (5 bases). The CDR3 contains 12 residues. V was clipped by 7 bases and J by 10 bases, with 16 bases between them. Germline V gene lookup returns CDR1 MDHEN and CDR2 SYDVKM. The CDR3 sequence is CASTPAPGAAFF. The CDR3 coding sequence is TGTGCCAGCACCCCGGCCCCCGGGGCAGCTTTCTTT. Supplemented by reference TRBV28 and TRBJ1-1, the full variable domain reads DVKVTQSSRYLVKRTGEKVFLECVQDMDHENMFWYRQDPGLGLRLIYFSYDVKMKEKGDIPEGYSVSREKKERFSLILESASTNQTSMYLCASTPAPGAAFFGQGTRLTVV.

Only one count was recorded for this clone. The chain has TRBV6-2 or TRBV6-3 and TRBJ1-5; possible D gene TRBD1, 6 bases. CDR1 and CDR2 (germline): MNHEY, SVGEGT. The V end was cut by 5 bases, the J end by 7 bases, with 18 bases between. The length of the CDR3 is 15 residues. DNA of the CDR3: TGTGCCAGCAGTCAAGACAGGAGCTCTGGACAGCCCCAGCATTTT. Encoded protein: CASSQDRSSGQPQHF.

V and J are TRBV28 and TRBJ1-4, with 8 bases identical to TRBD1. Germline V gene lookup returns CDR1 MDHEN and CDR2 SYDVKM. J lost 3 bases, V lost 3 bases, and 9 bases had no gene match. The CDR3 runs to 17 residues. CDR3 sequence: CASSLTLPGQANEKLFF. In DNA, the CDR3 is TGTGCCAGCAGTTTGACCCTACCGGGACAGGCTAATGAAAAACTGTTTTTT.

The rearrangement joins TRBV9 to TRBJ2-5; 11 bases map to TRBD2. Germline assignment: CDR1 SGDLS and CDR2 YYNGEE. Unmatched junction bases numbered 9, after V lost 3 bases and J lost 8 bases. The CDR3 consists of 15 residues. The CDR3 region has the DNA TGTGCCAGCAGCGGCCCTCCGGGACTAGCGGAAACCCAGTACTTC. It translates to CASSGPPGLAETQYF.

The rearrangement uses TRBV20-1 and TRBJ1-1, with D hard to call. The CDR3 totals 11 residues. V was clipped by 6 bases and J by 1 base, with 6 bases between them. CDR1 DFQATT and CDR2 SNEGSKA come from the germline V gene (reference sequence). CDR3 nucleotides: TGCAGTGCGCCAGGGAACACTGAAGCTTTCTTT. Translated, it gives CSAPGNTEAFF.

The genes are TRBV7-9 and TRBJ2-7; 8 bases agree with TRBD1. This CDR3 is 18 amino acids long. CDR1 and CDR2 (germline): SEHNR, FQNEAQ (reference sequence). The junction had 12 bases not matched to a gene; V was cut back by 2 bases and J by 0 bases. CDR3 region: CASSLYVSQGADSYEQYF. The CDR3 DNA reads TGTGCCAGCAGCTTATACGTCTCCCAGGGGGCCGACTCCTACGAGCAGTACTTC.

This chain uses TRBV29-1 with TRBJ1-2; 9 positions agree with TRBD1. This CDR3 is 14 amino acids long. The trim removed 6 bases at V and 1 base at J, leaving 6 bases unmatched. Germline assignment: CDR1 SQVTM and CDR2 ANQGSEA. Here the CDR3 reads CSVFRTGDNYGYTF. The CDR3 bases are TGCAGCGTCTTTCGGACAGGGGATAACTATGGCTACACCTTC.

The chain uses TRBV18 and TRBJ1-6; D remains ambiguous. CDR3 length equals 13 residues. V lost 8 bases and J 10 bases, leaving 15 bases between the germline ends. Germline V gene data show CDR1 as KGHSH and CDR2 as LQKENI. The CDR3 coding sequence is TGTGCCAGCACGCCGCTAGAAAGATCACCCCTCCACTTT. Amino acids: CASTPLERSPLHF.

The V gene is TRBV19, the J gene TRBJ2-2; D tentatively reads TRBD1 or TRBD2 (5 bases each). Germline loops: CDR1 LNHDA, CDR2 SQIVND (reference sequence). The V gene lost 6 bases and the J gene lost 0 bases, with 11 bases spanning the gap. CDR3 length: 15 residues. CDR3 in DNA: TGTGCCAGTAGCCCGGGACCGTCGAACACCGGGGAGCTGTTTTTT. Encoded protein: CASSPGPSNTGELFF. Filled out from reference TRBV19 and TRBJ2-2, the complete variable domain reads DGGITQSPKYLFRKEGQNVTLSCEQNLNHDAMYWYRQDPGQGLRLIYYSQIVNDFQKGDIAEGYSVSREKKESFPLTVTSAQKNPTAFYLCASSPGPSNTGELFFGEGSRLTVL.

This chain joins TRBV15 and TRBJ1-3; 9 nucleotides match TRBD1. Trimming at V came to 5 bases and at J to 2 bases, leaving 7 bases not matched to a gene. Germline CDR1 is LNHNV and CDR2 is YYDKDF (reference sequence). The CDR3 runs 16 residues. The CDR3: CATSRRRQGAGNTIYF. In DNA, the CDR3 is TGTGCCACCAGCCGAAGACGACAGGGGGCTGGAAACACCATATATTTT.

The V call is TRBV5-6, the J call TRBJ1-1; a possible D gene is TRBD1 (5 bases). The CDR3 runs 14 residues. Looked up from germline, CDR1 is SGHDT and CDR2 is YYEEEE. V lost 2 bases and J lost 6, with 14 bases in between. The CDR3 DNA reads as TGTGCCAGCAGCTTACCCAGGGTTAGGGCTGAAGCTTTCTTT. Translated, it gives CASSLPRVRAEAFF.

This sequence joins TRBV3-1 (or the pseudogene TRBV3-2) and TRBJ2-2; TRBD1 aligns across 11 bases. The CDR3 has 15 amino acids. CDR1 is LGHDT, CDR2 YNNKEL, per germline (reference sequence). Germline trimming cut 3 bases from V and 6 bases from J; bases unmatched to any gene: 3. CDR3 protein: CASSHRTGGAGELFF. CDR3 DNA: TGTGCCAGCAGCCATCGGACAGGGGGCGCCGGGGAGCTGTTTTTT.